The 17 T cell receptor beta chains below all came from one sample that was sequenced in a study of blood T cell repertoires in COVID-19. Data came from immunoSEQ multiplex PCR; TCRdb stores just in-frame clones and leaves some out. The sample includes 210,000 or so clones, about 84% of them seen just once. The sample taken for sequencing was PBMCs or T cells enriched from blood (not recorded which). All receptors come from a man aged 25 to 40 with acute COVID-19.

This rearrangement joins TRBV11-3 to TRBJ1-1; D gene unclear. This CDR3 spans 14 amino acids. Germline V CDR1 and CDR2: SGHNT, YENEEA. Trimming left V 3 bases short and J 2 bases short, with 10 bases between. CDR3 residues: CASSFSGGNTEAFF. The DNA of the CDR3 is TGTGCCAGCAGCTTTAGCGGCGGTAACACTGAAGCTTTCTTT.

The chain couples TRBV11-1 to TRBJ2-2; 9 nucleotides agree with TRBD2. Germline V gene sequence: CDR1 SGHAT, CDR2 FQDESV (reference sequence). The junction had 1 base not matched to a gene; V was cut back by 1 base and J by 4 bases. The length of the CDR3 is 15 residues. As DNA, the CDR3 is TGTGCCAGCAGCTTAGTAGCGGGAGCCACCGGGGAGCTGTTTTTT. Translation: CASSLVAGATGELFF.

The chain employs TRBV5-1 and TRBJ2-7; D might be TRBD1 (6 bases). V was cut by 0 bases and J by 1 base, with 11 bases left in between. Per germline, CDR1 SGHRS and CDR2 YFSETQ. The CDR3 is 15 residues long. Written as DNA, the CDR3 is TGCGCCAGCAGCTTGGCTACAGGGCTATCCTACGAGCAGTACTTC. It is translated as CASSLATGLSYEQYF. Variable domain in full (rest from reference TRBV5-1 and TRBJ2-7): KAGVTQTPRYLIKTRGQQVTLSCSPISGHRSVSWYQQTPGQGLQFLFEYFSETQRNKGNFPGRFSGRQFSNSRSEMNVSTLELGDSALYLCASSLATGLSYEQYFGPGTRLTVT.

The chain recombines TRBV29-1 with TRBJ1-2, with D tentatively TRBD1 (6 bases). Trimming took off 8 bases at V and 2 bases at J, with 21 bases between the two ends. The CDR3 runs 15 residues. Germline CDR1 SQVTM, CDR2 ANQGSEA. CDR3 nucleotides: TGCAGCTCCTATCAAGTCGGAGGACAGAACTATGGCTACACCTTC. Encoded protein: CSSYQVGGQNYGYTF. Full variable domain (missing parts from reference TRBV29-1 and TRBJ1-2): SAVISQKPSRDICQRGTSLTIQCQVDSQVTMMFWYRQQPGQSLTLIATANQGSEATYESGFVIDKFPISRPNLTFSTLTVSNMSPEDSSIYLCSSYQVGGQNYGYTFGSGTRLTVV.

The chain employs TRBV5-1 and TRBJ1-1; D uncertain. The CDR3 length is 15 residues. CDR1 and CDR2 (germline): SGHRS, YFSETQ. Trimming cost V 1 base and J 1 base, with 11 bases left between them. The DNA for the CDR3 is TGCGCCAGCAGCTTGTCGCACAGTACGAACACTGAAGCTTTCTTT. Amino acids: CASSLSHSTNTEAFF.

In nucleotides, the CDR3 is TGTGCCAGCCTAAACTCCGAGGGGACAGGGACATACAATGAGCAGTTCTTC. Its protein is CASLNSEGTGTYNEQFF. The J gene is TRBJ2-1, the V gene TRBV5-4; 9 nucleotides match TRBD1. This CDR3 contains 17 residues. Germline-derived CDR1 and CDR2 are SGHNT and YYREEE (reference sequence). Unmatched junction bases numbered 15, after V lost 7 bases and J lost 4 bases.

The V gene is TRBV28, the J gene TRBJ1-1, with D possibly being TRBD1 (6 bases). V lost 6 bases to trimming and J lost 1 base, with 15 bases between them. Germline values: CDR1 MDHEN, CDR2 SYDVKM. This CDR3 comprises 15 residues. The CDR3 nucleotides are TGTGCCAGCAGAGGGGAGGGGGGCAGGAACACTGAAGCTTTCTTT. This encodes CASRGEGGRNTEAFF.

The chain couples TRBV3-1 (or the pseudogene TRBV3-2) to TRBJ1-4, with 7 bases identical to TRBD1. Germline V CDR1 and CDR2: LGHDT, YNNKEL (reference sequence). The length of the CDR3 is 14 residues. Trimming at V came to 7 bases and at J to 3 bases, leaving 5 bases not matched to a gene. The CDR3 DNA is TGTGCCAGCACCGACAGGGCTCCTAATGAAAAACTGTTTTTT. Its protein is CASTDRAPNEKLFF.

The rearrangement joins TRBV3-1 (or the pseudogene TRBV3-2) to TRBJ1-4; TRBD1 is a possible D gene (5 bases). Looked up from germline, CDR1 is LGHDT and CDR2 is YNNKEL (reference sequence). The CDR3 consists of 15 residues. V lost 1 base and J lost 5, with 11 bases in between. DNA of the CDR3: TGTGCCAGCAGCCAAGTTGGGGGGGTAAATGAAAAACTGTTTTTT. Translation gives CASSQVGGVNEKLFF.

The rearrangement links TRBV6-5 to TRBJ1-1; D might be TRBD1 (5 bases). The CDR3 covers 15 residues. V was trimmed by 0 bases and J by 4 bases, leaving 12 bases between them. The germline V gene encodes CDR1 MNHEY and CDR2 SVGAGI. CDR3 coding DNA: TGTGCCAGCAGTTACTCGGACAAGCGTGGCACTGAAGCTTTCTTT. Translated: CASSYSDKRGTEAFF.

The chain is built from TRBV5-1 and TRBJ2-5, with D possibly TRBD1 on 6 matching bases. Between the trimmed V and J ends, which lost 0 bases and 3 bases, there was a span of 9 bases. The CDR3 is 14 amino acids. The germline CDR1 and CDR2 sequences are SGHRS and YFSETQ. The CDR3 region has the DNA TGCGCCAGCAGCTTGGGCCAGGGGAAAGAGACCCAGTACTTC. This gives the protein CASSLGQGKETQYF.

This rearrangement joins TRBV19 to TRBJ2-7; perhaps TRBD2 as D (5 bases). Per germline, CDR1 LNHDA and CDR2 SQIVND (reference sequence). Trimming left V 3 bases short and J 2 bases short, with 8 bases between. There are 13 residues in the CDR3. Written as DNA, the CDR3 is TGTGCCAGTAGTATGGGAGAGCCCTACGAGCAGTACTTC. It is translated as CASSMGEPYEQYF.

The chain joins TRBV6-1 to TRBJ2-1, with TRBD1 matching 11 bases. Losses at the gene ends were 3 bases for V and 7 bases for J; bases not matched to a gene: 5. The CDR3 is 15 amino acids. Germline loops: CDR1 MNHNS, CDR2 SASEGT. The DNA of the CDR3 is TGTGCCAGCAGTGATCATGGGACAGGGGGTAATGAGCAGTTCTTC. Its translation is CASSDHGTGGNEQFF.

This clone has more than one count but fewer than ten. J is TRBJ1-5 and V is TRBV7-9; D unresolved. Germline V CDR1 and CDR2: SEHNR, FQNEAQ (reference sequence). The CDR3 has 15 amino acids. Trimming removed 1 base from V and 10 bases from J, with 17 bases in between. The CDR3 DNA is TGTGCCAGCAGCTTAGATTCGGGTACTCCTCTTCCCCAGCATTTT. Amino acid sequence: CASSLDSGTPLPQHF. Supplemented by reference TRBV7-9 and TRBJ1-5, the full variable domain reads DTGVSQNPRHKITKRGQNVTFRCDPISEHNRLYWYRQTLGQGPEFLTYFQNEAQLEKSRLLSDRFSAERPKGSFSTLEIQRTEQGDSAMYLCASSLDSGTPLPQHFGDGTRLSIL.

The J gene is TRBJ2-1, the V gene TRBV7-9; 13 bases match TRBD2. Trimming cost V 5 bases and J 9 bases; bases outside gene matches: 10. Germline V gene sequence: CDR1 SEHNR, CDR2 FQNEAQ (reference sequence). The CDR3 extends over 16 amino acids. CDR3 sequence: CASSPTLAGGPGEQFF. CDR3 in DNA: TGTGCCAGCAGCCCCACACTAGCGGGGGGGCCTGGTGAGCAGTTCTTC.

CDR3 nucleotides: TGTGCCAGCAGCCAGGGGACAGGGAGGCTTGGCTACACCTTC. The encoded protein is CASSQGTGRLGYTF. The genes are TRBV3-1 (or the pseudogene TRBV3-2) and TRBJ1-2, with 9 nucleotides matching TRBD1. Germline lookup yields CDR1 LGHDT and CDR2 YNNKEL (reference sequence). The CDR3 covers 14 residues. With V trimmed by 3 bases and J by 7 bases, 6 bases remained unmatched.

The chain joins TRBV28 to TRBJ1-6; 10 nucleotides align to TRBD1. Germline CDR1 reads MDHEN; CDR2 reads SYDVKM. The CDR3 sequence is 15 residues long. Trimming at V came to 5 bases and at J to 9 bases, leaving 7 bases not matched to a gene. In DNA, the CDR3 is TGTGCCAGCAGTACACCGGGACAGGGGATTTCACCCCTCCACTTT. Its protein product is CASSTPGQGISPLHF.